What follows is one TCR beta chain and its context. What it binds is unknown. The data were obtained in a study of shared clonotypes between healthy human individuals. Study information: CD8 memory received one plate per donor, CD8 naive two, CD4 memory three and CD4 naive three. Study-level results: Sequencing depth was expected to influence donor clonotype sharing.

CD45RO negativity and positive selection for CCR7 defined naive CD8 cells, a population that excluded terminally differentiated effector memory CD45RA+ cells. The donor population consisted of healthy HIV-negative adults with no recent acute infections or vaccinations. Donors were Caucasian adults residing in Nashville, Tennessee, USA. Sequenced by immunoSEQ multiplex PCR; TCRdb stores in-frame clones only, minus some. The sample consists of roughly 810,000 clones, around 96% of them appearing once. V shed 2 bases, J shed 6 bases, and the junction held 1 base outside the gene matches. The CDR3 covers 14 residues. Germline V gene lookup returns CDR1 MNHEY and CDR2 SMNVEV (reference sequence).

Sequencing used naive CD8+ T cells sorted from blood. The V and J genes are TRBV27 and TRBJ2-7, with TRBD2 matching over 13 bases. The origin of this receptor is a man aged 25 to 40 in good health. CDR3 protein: CASSLRLAGGEQYF. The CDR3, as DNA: TGTGCCAGCAGTTTAAGACTAGCGGGAGGCGAGCAGTACTTC.